This TCR beta chain stems from a study of cytotoxic CD8 clonotypes in ibrutinib-treated CLL. Turning to the study itself: The sample average was 255,043 productive templates and roughly 94,000 productive rearrangements.

A note on this clone: Antigen: not known.

The method was immunoSEQ multiplex PCR; TCRdb's version includes in-frame clones alone and lacks a portion of them. The sample has 150,000 to 200,000 clones, approximately 91% seen once. Trimming cost V 6 bases and J 8 bases, with 16 bases left between them. Germline CDR1 is MNHEY and CDR2 is SVGAGI. CDR3 length equals 14 residues. Whole-study results and caveats: The public clonotypes identified were infrequent and showed contraction or stability on treatment. Baseline clonality was higher than in age-matched healthy donors and moved in step with circulating CD8+ T-cell counts.

V usage is TRBV6-5 and J usage is TRBJ2-2, with D tentatively TRBD2 (6 bases). The sequencing used PBMCs, collected at disease progression, from a patient treated with ibrutinib. The sequence came from a human donor with chronic lymphocytic leukemia. CDR3 amino acids: CASRRDPGTGELFF. CDR3 DNA sequence: TGTGCCAGCAGGAGGGACCCAGGGACTGGGGAGCTGTTTTTT.